This TCR beta chain derives from a study of T cells after yellow fever vaccination (dated by TCRdb to about 2019). Turning to the overall study: Libraries from fractions with low cell numbers were prepared with the SMART-Seq v4 Ultra Low Input RNA kit. To follow T-cell clones before and after primary and booster YFV17D yellow fever vaccination, bulk TCR alpha and beta repertoires were sequenced over time. Two healthy male donors made up the cohort, one aged 18 to 30 years and the other aged 30 to 40 years. Blood was drawn at multiple timepoints before and after primary and secondary immunization, with bulk PBMC replicates and cell subsets isolated. Beyond this particular receptor, the publication reports: After the booster, most clones that had expanded after primary vaccination were detected again (about 95% of CD4 and around nine tenths of CD8), suggesting broad maintenance of memory. A small fraction of clonotypes appeared in both the CD4 and CD8 compartments, likely as a result of convergent recombination. Computational filtering was required because FACS-sorted repertoires could contain abundant contaminating clonotypes from the bulk population. Compared with the primary T-cell response, the secondary T-cell response was faster but weaker, reaching its peak on day 5 rather than on day 15. Because the study included only a couple of donors, the extent to which the findings can be generalized is limited.

The sequencer listed for this sample is Illumina NovaSeq 6000. TCR cDNA was synthesized by 5'RACE template switching, which introduced a universal primer site and unique molecular identifiers. Priming of cDNA synthesis was performed from both the TCR alpha and TCR beta constant segments. Two PCR steps were used to amplify libraries, with sample barcodes and sequencing adapters being added in the second step. Sequencing of libraries was done on Illumina HiSeq 2500 (2x100 bp) or NovaSeq (2x150 bp). In the source study's methods: MIGEC handled demultiplexing of reads and collapsing into UMI consensus sequences, while MiXCR performed V(D)J alignment. Vaccine-responding clonotypes were identified with edgeR using replicate PBMC samples, with FDR below 0.01 and a log2 fold change above 5 up to day 15 being required. Each bulk clonotype received a CD4 or CD8 identity based on whether the sequenced CD4 or CD8 repertoire contained that clonotype at higher abundance. The public reads were reprocessed in TCRdb via fastp at Q25 and MiXCR, keeping in-frame beta chains. Rows merge per CDR3 protein into single entries with the most common DNA and genes. It is TCRdb's table, rather than the study itself, that gives the V and J calls and clone size. In all, the sample holds some 350,000 distinct CDR3 sequences, and 3.5% to 4.5% of those were seen once. Clones ranked in the top ten supply roughly 24% of the sample.

Taken from cysteine to phenylalanine, the CDR3 has 15 residues. Just the 45-base CDR3 DNA is kept, in frame starting at base 1. The germline ends are 10 bases apart after V is trimmed by 4 bases and J by 0 bases. From the germline V gene, CDR1 is SGHTA and CDR2 is FQGTGA. Taken with the paper, the label for treatment or condition translates to: live attenuated yellow fever vaccine strain. Two biological replicates of bulk PBMCs were collected at each blood-draw timepoint. PBMCs were isolated from peripheral blood using a standard Ficoll-Paque protocol. RNA was extracted with TriZol from bulk PBMCs, CD4 and CD8 fractions, and dextramer-positive and dextramer-negative fractions. With regard to this clonotype: Its antigen remains undetermined. No base-level quality is on record; no much larger clone is a single base apart.

This clonotype was sampled from a young man who received the YFV17D yellow fever vaccine. Material: PBMCs, obtained 5 days after the yellow fever booster vaccination. The sequence links TRBV7-3 to TRBJ2-1, with no confidently assigned D gene. CDR3 loop: CASSSDPASYNEQFF. The DNA sequence is given as TGTGCCAGCAGCTCGGACCCCGCCTCCTACAATGAGCAGTTCTTC.